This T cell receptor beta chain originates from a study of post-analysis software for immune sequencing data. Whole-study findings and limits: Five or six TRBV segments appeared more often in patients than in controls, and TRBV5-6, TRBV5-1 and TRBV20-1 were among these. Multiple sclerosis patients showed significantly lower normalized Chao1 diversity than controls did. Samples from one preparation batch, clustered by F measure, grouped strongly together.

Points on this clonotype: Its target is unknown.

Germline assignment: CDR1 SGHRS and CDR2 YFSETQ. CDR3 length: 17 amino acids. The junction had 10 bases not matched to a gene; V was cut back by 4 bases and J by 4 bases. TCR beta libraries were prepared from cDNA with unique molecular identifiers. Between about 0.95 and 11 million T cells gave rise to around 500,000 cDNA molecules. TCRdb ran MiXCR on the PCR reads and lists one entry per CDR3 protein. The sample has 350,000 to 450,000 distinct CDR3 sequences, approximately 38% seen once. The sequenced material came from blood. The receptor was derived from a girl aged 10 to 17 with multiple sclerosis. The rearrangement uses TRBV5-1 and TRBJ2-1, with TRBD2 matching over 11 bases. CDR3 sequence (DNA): TGCGCCAGCAGCCCGGACGGGGGGACTAGCGGTTACAATGAGCAGTTCTTC. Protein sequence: CASSPDGGTSGYNEQFF.